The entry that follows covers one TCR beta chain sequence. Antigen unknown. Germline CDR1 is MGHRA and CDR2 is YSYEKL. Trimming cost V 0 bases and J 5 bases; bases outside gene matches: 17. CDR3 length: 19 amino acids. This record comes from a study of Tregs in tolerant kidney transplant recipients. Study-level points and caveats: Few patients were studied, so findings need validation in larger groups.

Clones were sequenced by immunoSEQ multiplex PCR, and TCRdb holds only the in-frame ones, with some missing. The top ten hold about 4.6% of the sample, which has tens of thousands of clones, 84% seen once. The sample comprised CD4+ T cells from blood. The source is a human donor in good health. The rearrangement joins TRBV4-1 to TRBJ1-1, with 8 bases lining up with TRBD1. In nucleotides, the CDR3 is TGCGCCAGCAGCCAAGAGCCAACAGGGGGTCGTTTAAGGGGGACTGAAGCTTTCTTT. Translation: CASSQEPTGGRLRGTEAFF.